This is a list of T cell receptor beta chains from one sample in a study of T cell changes during pregnancy in multiple sclerosis. The repertoire was sequenced with immunoSEQ multiplex PCR; TCRdb's copy has only in-frame clones and lacks some. The sample shows over 25,000 clones, 90% of them seen only once. The source material was CD4+ T cells from peripheral blood mononuclear cells, sampled in the second trimester of pregnancy. The receptors come from a female donor in good health, enrolled as a control in a pregnancy study. Each CDR3 is given with its conserved first and last residue. D genes are given only for firm matches. The size entry is marked missing in some rows and otherwise reads once, few, many or a size class.

CDR3aa	CDR3nt	abundance	v_gene	j_gene	d_gene	len
CASSGRDYGYTF	TGTGCCAGCAGCGGCCGGGACTATGGCTACACCTTC	-	TRBV7-9	TRBJ1-2	-	12
CASSELRTSSTDTQYF	TGTGCCAGCAGTGAACTCCGGACATCGAGCACAGATACGCAGTATTTT	-	TRBV2	TRBJ2-3	-	16
CATSRDGTVTDTQYF	TGTGCCACCAGCAGAGATGGGACAGTCACAGATACGCAGTATTTT	-	TRBV15	TRBJ2-3	TRBD1	15
CASSKPGLGVDTQYF	TGTGCCAGCAGCAAGCCGGGACTAGGGGTAGATACGCAGTATTTT	-	TRBV7-2	TRBJ2-3	TRBD2	15
CASSLGGQRNPYEQYF	TGTGCCAGCAGCTTGGGGGGCCAGCGTAATCCCTACGAGCAGTACTTC	-	TRBV5-4	TRBJ2-7	-	16
CASSPTVTYGYTF	TGTGCCAGCAGTCCTACAGTGACCTATGGCTACACCTTC	-	TRBV6-5	TRBJ1-2	-	13
CASSGLRGYGYTF	TGTGCCAGCAGCGGTCTCAGGGGGTATGGCTACACCTTC	-	TRBV11-3	TRBJ1-2	TRBD1	13
CASSESGVGANVLTF	TGTGCCAGCAGTGAATCAGGGGTTGGGGCCAACGTCCTGACTTTC	-	TRBV6-1	TRBJ2-6	-	15
CAWSRGDRSNEKLFF	TGTGCCTGGAGTCGAGGGGACAGGTCTAATGAAAAACTGTTTTTT	-	TRBV30	TRBJ1-4	TRBD1	15
CASSFQGNYGYTF	TGTGCCAGCAGCTTCCAGGGGAACTATGGCTACACCTTC	once	TRBV7-2	TRBJ1-2	-	13
CASAISAGKNIQYF	TGTGCCAGCGCCATATCCGCGGGCAAAAACATTCAGTACTTC	-	TRBV5-4	TRBJ2-4	-	14
CASSQTGVYGYTF	TGTGCCAGCAGTCAAACAGGGGTCTATGGCTACACCTTC	-	TRBV27	TRBJ1-2	TRBD1	13
CATKAGGLTGELFF	TGTGCCACAAAAGCGGGAGGGCTTACCGGGGAGCTGTTTTTT	-	TRBV25-1	TRBJ2-2	TRBD2	14
CASSPGQPNTGELFF	TGTGCCAGCAGCCCCGGACAGCCGAACACCGGGGAGCTGTTTTTT	-	TRBV11-3	TRBJ2-2	-	15
CASMGSGQGMGTQYF	TGTGCCAGTATGGGGTCGGGGCAGGGGATGGGTACGCAGTATTTT	-	TRBV6-5	TRBJ2-3	-	15
CASSRVLQNTEAFF	TGCGCCAGCAGCCGCGTGCTCCAGAACACTGAAGCTTTCTTT	-	TRBV4-1	TRBJ1-1	-	14